This TCR beta chain came from a study of shared clonotypes between healthy human individuals. The input for sorted-subset replicate PCRs was about 200 ng DNA, 25,000 to 35,000 T cell genomes. Method: immunoSEQ multiplex PCR; TCRdb's copy keeps in-frame clones and lacks some. The sample lists about 580,000 clones, 98% occurring once. Naive CD8 cells were CD45RO-negative, positively selected for CCR7, excluding terminally differentiated effector memory CD45RA+ cells. This CDR3 is 16 amino acids long. The trim removed 2 bases at V and 2 bases at J, leaving 8 bases unmatched. Germline V gene lookup returns CDR1 SGHVS and CDR2 FQNEAQ.

The rearrangement links TRBV7-8 to TRBJ2-7, with 8 bases aligning to TRBD1. The TCR was taken from a man aged 25-40 years in good health. The specimen sequenced was naive CD8+ T cells sorted from blood. CDR3: CASSLHRGSNPYEQYF. In nucleotides, the CDR3 is TGTGCCAGCAGCTTACACAGGGGGTCGAACCCCTACGAGCAGTACTTC. The full variable domain, rest sourced from reference TRBV7-8 and TRBJ2-7, is GAGVSQSPRYKVAKRGQDVALRCDPISGHVSLFWYQQALGQGPEFLTYFQNEAQLDKSGLPSDRFFAERPEGSVSTLKIQRTQQEDSAVYLCASSLHRGSNPYEQYFGPGTRLTVT.